The 13 T cell receptor beta chains presented below share a single source sample, sequenced in a study of T-cell reconstitution after alpha-beta-depleted transplantation in children. The library targeted TCRbeta and was prepared with unique molecular identifiers. Each CDR3 protein gets one entry after TCRdb re-called the PCR reads with MiXCR. This sample has under 750,000 distinct CDR3 sequences, with 20% to 25% found just once. This specimen consisted of PBMCs, mostly from graft donor cells, obtained 360 days after TCRalphabeta/CD19-depleted stem cell transplant. The receptors here all came from a boy younger than two who had a stem cell transplant for acute myeloid leukemia, so the T cells may come from the graft donor.

The table lists this clonotype with a few counts. The chain uses TRBV20-1 and TRBJ2-1; D call uncertain. CDR3 size: 15 residues. Per the germline V gene, CDR1 is DFQATT and CDR2 is SNEGSKA (reference sequence). Trimming pared 0 bases from V and 3 bases from J, leaving 12 bases between. The CDR3 spells CSAREGSGDYNEQFF. The CDR3 nucleotides read TGCAGTGCTAGAGAAGGGTCTGGCGACTACAATGAGCAGTTCTTC.

This clonotype came up many times. The J gene is TRBJ2-3, the V gene TRBV9, with TRBD2 identical over 11 bases. J gave up 6 bases and V 3 bases, and 15 bases lay outside the gene matches. Germline V gene sequence: CDR1 SGDLS, CDR2 YYNGEE. The CDR3 totals 18 residues. CDR3 nucleotides: TGTGCCAGCAGCGCCCGTTCTGGACTAGCGGGCCGGCTTGATACGCAGTATTTT. It yields the protein CASSARSGLAGRLDTQYF.

This chain joins TRBV20-1 and TRBJ2-3, with 8 bases aligning to TRBD1. V gave up 0 bases and J gave up 5 bases; unmatched junction bases: 10. Germline V CDR1 and CDR2: DFQATT, SNEGSKA (reference sequence). This CDR3 is 16 amino acids long. This chain's CDR3 is CSARDRDRSAGDTQYF. CDR3 nucleotide sequence: TGCAGTGCTAGAGATCGGGACAGGAGCGCGGGAGATACGCAGTATTTT.

This clonotype was recorded at least ten times. V and J are TRBV20-1 and TRBJ2-7, with D possibly called TRBD1 or TRBD2 (5 bases each). The germline V gene encodes CDR1 DFQATT and CDR2 SNEGSKA (reference sequence). Trimming shortened V by 2 bases and J by 3 bases, and 14 bases separated the two germline ends. This CDR3 region has 14 residues. Here the CDR3 DNA reads TGCAGTGCTAGACCCCAGGGACCCTTCTACGAGCAGTACTTC. This translates into CSARPQGPFYEQYF.

This clonotype was counted at least ten times. The V and J genes are TRBV6-5 and TRBJ2-1; D is perhaps TRBD1 or TRBD2 (6 bases each). The CDR3 spans 14 residues. V dropped 3 bases and J dropped 3 bases, with 9 bases sitting between them. Germline V gene sequence: CDR1 MNHEY, CDR2 SVGAGI. The CDR3 bases are TGTGCCAGCAGTTATGGGGGGCTCTACAATGAGCAGTTCTTC. Its translation: CASSYGGLYNEQFF.

The sample holds a few counts of this clonotype. For the CDR3, the DNA is TGTGCCCTCACTAGCTCTGGAAACACCATATATTTT. The encoded protein is CALTSSGNTIYF. This sequence joins TRBV2 and TRBJ1-3; D not resolved. Germline V lookup: CDR1 SNHLY, CDR2 FYNNEI. The CDR3 spans 12 residues. Trimming shortened V by 11 bases and J by 0 bases, and 8 bases separated the two germline ends.

This clonotype has just a few counts. J is TRBJ2-2 and V is TRBV29-1; 9 bases align to TRBD1. CDR3 length equals 14 residues. Germline CDR1 SQVTM, CDR2 ANQGSEA. J was trimmed by 3 bases and V by 6 bases; bases with no gene match: 5. This CDR3 is CSVGRQGDTGELFF. Written as DNA, the CDR3 is TGCAGCGTCGGACGACAGGGGGACACCGGGGAGCTGTTTTTT.

This clonotype was observed many times. This chain joins TRBV27 and TRBJ2-1, with a weak D call TRBD1 (5 bases). The V end lost 2 bases, the J end lost 0 bases, and 8 bases lay between the germline ends. Germline-derived CDR1 and CDR2 are MNHEY and SMNVEV (reference sequence). CDR3 size: 15 residues. Here the CDR3 reads CASSLGANSYNEQFF. The CDR3 coding sequence is TGTGCCAGCAGTTTAGGGGCAAACTCCTACAATGAGCAGTTCTTC.

This clonotype was counted only a few times. The chain employs TRBV12-3 or TRBV12-4 and TRBJ2-1; the D is unclear. The CDR3 consists of 15 residues. V was pared by 5 bases and J by 8 bases, with 19 bases between. The CDR3 sequence: CASSPSRSGHDEQFF. CDR3 sequence (DNA): TGTGCCAGCAGTCCCTCACGGAGTGGTCACGATGAGCAGTTCTTC.

The J gene is TRBJ2-3, the V gene TRBV18; 9 bases are a match to TRBD2. V gave up 6 bases and J gave up 4 bases; unmatched junction bases: 11. The germline CDR1 and CDR2 sequences are KGHSH and LQKENI. The CDR3 has 16 amino acids. The CDR3 reads CASSPTGTSSADTQYF. DNA of the CDR3: TGTGCCAGCTCGCCCACCGGGACTAGCTCGGCAGATACGCAGTATTTT.

This chain connects TRBV7-3 to TRBJ2-1, with 9 bases matching TRBD2. This CDR3 contains 16 residues. Germline V CDR1 and CDR2: SGHTA, FQGTGA. V lost 5 bases, J lost 6 bases, and 11 bases stayed unmatched. The CDR3 protein is CASSTTRGGGGNEQFF. CDR3 in DNA: TGTGCCAGCAGCACAACCCGGGGCGGGGGGGGCAATGAGCAGTTCTTC.

Many counts were recorded for this clonotype. This chain joins TRBV20-1 and TRBJ2-1; D gene unclear. This CDR3 contains 11 residues. V was cut by 3 bases and J by 9 bases, with 9 bases left in between. Germline V lookup: CDR1 DFQATT, CDR2 SNEGSKA (reference sequence). The CDR3, as DNA: TGCAGTGCTAGGGTGGCCGGTGAGCAGTTCTTC. Encoded protein: CSARVAGEQFF.

This chain uses TRBV5-6 with TRBJ2-1; 7 bases align to TRBD1. The V gene end was trimmed by 4 bases and the J gene end by 4 bases; junction bases not matched to a gene: 8. The V gene's germline CDR1 is SGHDT and CDR2 YYEEEE. This CDR3 contains 15 residues. The CDR3 region has the DNA TGTGCCAGCAGCAGGGACAGTATCTTTTACAATGAGCAGTTCTTC. This gives the protein CASSRDSIFYNEQFF.